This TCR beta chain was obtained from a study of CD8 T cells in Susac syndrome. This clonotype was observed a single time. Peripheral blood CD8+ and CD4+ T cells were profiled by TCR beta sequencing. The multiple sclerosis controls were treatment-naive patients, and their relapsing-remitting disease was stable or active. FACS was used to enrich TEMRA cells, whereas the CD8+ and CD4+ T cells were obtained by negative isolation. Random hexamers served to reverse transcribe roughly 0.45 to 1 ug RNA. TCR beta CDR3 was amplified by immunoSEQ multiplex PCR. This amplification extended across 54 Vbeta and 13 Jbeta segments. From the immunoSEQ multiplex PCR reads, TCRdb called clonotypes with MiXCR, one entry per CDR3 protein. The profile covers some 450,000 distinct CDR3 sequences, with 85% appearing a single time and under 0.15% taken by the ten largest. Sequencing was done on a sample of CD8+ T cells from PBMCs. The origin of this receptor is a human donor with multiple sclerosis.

The CDR3 bases are TGTGCCTGGAGGGCGCGGACAGGGCCCGAGCAGTACTTC. Its translation is CAWRARTGPEQYF. The V and J genes are TRBV30 and TRBJ2-7, with 8 bases fitting TRBD1. The CDR3 is 13 amino acids. Unmatched junction bases numbered 7, after V lost 3 bases and J lost 6 bases. Germline CDR1 reads GTSNPN; CDR2 reads SVGIG (reference sequence).